The TCR beta chain described here comes from a study of T cell responses to AZD1222 COVID-19 vaccine. In the study overall: Pooling covered second doses at about 4 or about 12 weeks.

Profiling relied on immunoSEQ multiplex PCR, and the TCRdb table lists in-frame clones only, not all of them. The sample consists of 100,000 to 150,000 clones, roughly 91% of them appearing once. Points from the study as a whole: Spike-specific TCR repertoires showed rising breadth and depth after two AZD1222 doses. There were mostly white British donors and more females than males, and clonal diversity was possibly underestimated.

As concerns this clone: The antigen is unknown.

The V end was cut by 5 bases, the J end by 6 bases, with 7 bases between. The CDR3 totals 12 residues. Germline CDR1 and CDR2: SGHTA and FQGNSA. The chain combines TRBV7-2 with TRBJ2-2; unclear D gene. This material consisted of peripheral blood, taken on day 0 of AZD1222 vaccination. The sequence came from an adult in good health. This CDR3 is CASSLEAGELFF. CDR3 bases: TGTGCCAGCAGCCTCGAAGCCGGGGAGCTGTTTTTT.